The rows below give T cell receptor beta chains drawn from one sample of a study of long-term antiretroviral therapy in people with HIV. Clones were sequenced by immunoSEQ multiplex PCR, and TCRdb holds only the in-frame ones, with some missing. The sample yields some 33,000 clones, approximately 96% seen once. Sequencing was performed on unsorted PBMCs, taken 6.5 to 6.9 years after starting antiretroviral therapy. These receptors came from a man younger than 40 with HIV. CDR3s include the opening cysteine and the closing phenylalanine or tryptophan. Each record gives: J gene, clone size, V gene, D gene, CDR3 length, CDR3 DNA, CDR3 protein. D genes are given only for firm matches. Clone size, where shown, is once, few, many, or a class for clones that have expanded.

>TRBJ2-2|NA|TRBV2|NA|15
TGTGCCAGCGGGGTTCTATTAGCCCCACCCGGGGAGCTGTTTTTT
CASGVLLAPPGELFF
>TRBJ2-2|NA|TRBV27|NA|15
TGTGCCAGCAGTGGCAAGGGGGGGGGCACCGGGGAGCTGTTTTTT
CASSGKGGGTGELFF
>TRBJ2-2|once|TRBV15|NA|16
TGTGCCACCAGCCAGGGAAGGGGGGGCGAAGCCGGGGAGCTGTTTTTT
CATSQGRGGEAGELFF
>TRBJ2-3|NA|TRBV7-3|NA|15
TGTGCCAGCAGCTCTACAGGGTTTCAGGCAGATACGCAGTATTTT
CASSSTGFQADTQYF
>TRBJ1-2|NA|TRBV7-8|TRBD1|15
TGTGCCAGCAGCTCCCGGGGACAGGGGGTAGGTGGCTACACCTTC
CASSSRGQGVGGYTF
>TRBJ2-7|NA|TRBV5-5|NA|11
TGTGCCAGCAGCCCGATGTACGAGCAGTACTTC
CASSPMYEQYF
>TRBJ2-1|NA|TRBV5-4|TRBD2|16
TGTGCCAGCAGCCAGCAGCGGGGGGACGGCGGCAATGAGCAGTTCTTC
CASSQQRGDGGNEQFF
>TRBJ2-7|NA|TRBV7-9|NA|15
TGTGCCAGCAGCTTATCTCCAGGCCTTACCTACGAGCAGTACTTC
CASSLSPGLTYEQYF
>TRBJ2-7|NA|TRBV6-6|TRBD2|15
TGTGCCAGCAGTTTGCTAGCGGGAGCCACCTACGAGCAGTACTTC
CASSLLAGATYEQYF
>TRBJ2-7|NA|TRBV2|TRBD2|16
TGTGCCAGCAGTGATATCGGCGGGAGAGGGTACTACGAGCAGTACTTC
CASSDIGGRGYYEQYF
>TRBJ2-3|NA|TRBV13|NA|14
TGTGCCAGCAGCCACCTCCGGGTCCCAGATACGCAGTATTTT
CASSHLRVPDTQYF
>TRBJ2-4|NA|TRBV27|NA|18
TGTGCCAGCAGTTTATCACAGGGCCCCACAATAGCCAAAAACATTCAGTACTTC
CASSLSQGPTIAKNIQYF
>TRBJ2-3|NA|TRBV9|NA|12
TGTGCCAGCAGCAGCAGCACAGATACGCAGTATTTT
CASSSSTDTQYF
>TRBJ2-1|NA|TRBV11-2|NA|11
TGTGCCAGCAGCTTGCGCAATGAGCAGTTCTTC
CASSLRNEQFF
>TRBJ2-7|NA|TRBV27|TRBD2|16
TGTGCCAGCAGTTCATACTCTAGCGGGAGGGCTTACGAGCAGTACTTC
CASSSYSSGRAYEQYF